Described below is a single TCR beta chain sequence and its context. What this receptor recognizes is not known. No much larger clonotype is one base removed from it; base qualities were not supplied. From cysteine to phenylalanine, the CDR3 is 12 amino acids long. The retained sequence is limited to the CDR3, 36 bases, with the frame set at the first base. V is clipped by 5 bases and J by 1 base, and the sequence between their germline boundaries is 8 bases long. The germline V gene supplies CDR1 SQVTM and CDR2 ANQGSEA. This record belongs to a study of T cell clonotyping in hematopoietic cell transplantation (dated by TCRdb to the early 2020s). A note on the overall study: Recipient samples taken before transplant were collected after cytoreduction. The study collected roughly 150 blood samples from 30 to 35 consecutive transplant recipients and their related donors. Recruitment of patients was conducted between 2015 and January 2017, and follow-up was continued until late 2020 or death. General findings and caveats noted by the study authors: After transplant, TCR diversity in recipients dropped, and pathologically expanded clonotypes increased progressively from day 30 to day 180. The sample size was limited, and CD4 and CD8 repertoire contributions could not be separated because cells were not sorted. Overlap with donor repertoires was found for only a small fraction of recipient repertoires, with over 95% found to appear de novo at the given depth. Broader posttransplant TCR repertoire diversity was predicted by donor and pretransplant recipient Inverse Simpson Index values.

TCR beta CDR3 regions were amplified from genomic DNA with the immunoSEQ assay, a bias-controlled multiplex PCR using V- and J-specific primers. A proprietary barcode and Illumina adapter sequences were added to the CDR3 amplicons in a second PCR step. An Illumina MiSeq instrument was used to sequence the CDR3 libraries. Per the original workflow: Export and quality control were handled in immunoSEQ Analyzer 3.0, while downstream analyses relied on R Bioconductor and Immunarch. Only productive rearrangements in the normalized downsampled data set were used to calculate repertoire metrics. Pathologically expanded clonotypes were defined as those larger than 5 templates in the normalized cohort. Repertoire diversity was measured with the Inverse Simpson Index. To capture all clonotypes, CMV-specificity analyses were performed on the non-normalized data set. Entries here come from immuneACCESS through TCRdb and include only in-frame sequences with V and J called. Some clones fail to appear in such tables; in the studies checked, an unresolved V gene covers under half of the shortfall, and the cause of the remainder is unknown. That table supplies the V and J calls and clone size; D and trimming were determined from the DNA. Present in this sample are about 76,000 clones, 96% of which were seen just once. Roughly 1.5% of the sample is taken by the ten largest.

What this sample's time point label stands for: recipient sample about 28 days before transplant, after cytoreduction. Recipient blood was collected about 28 days before transplant and at days 30, 100 and 180 after transplant. Using Nuclei Lysis Solution, genomic DNA was extracted from unfractionated peripheral blood mononuclear cells that were either fresh or cryopreserved. The sequencing here drew on peripheral blood mononuclear cells, taken before stem cell transplant. The clonotype originates from a woman aged 45-60 years with acute myeloid leukemia. Some clones in this sample may be carry-over from other donors' samples. This receptor chain uses TRBV29-1 and TRBJ1-1; TRBD1 could be the D gene, as 5 bases match. The CDR3 here reads CSVSQGNTEAFF. In nucleotides, the sequence is TGCAGCGTTTCTCAGGGGAACACTGAAGCTTTCTTT.